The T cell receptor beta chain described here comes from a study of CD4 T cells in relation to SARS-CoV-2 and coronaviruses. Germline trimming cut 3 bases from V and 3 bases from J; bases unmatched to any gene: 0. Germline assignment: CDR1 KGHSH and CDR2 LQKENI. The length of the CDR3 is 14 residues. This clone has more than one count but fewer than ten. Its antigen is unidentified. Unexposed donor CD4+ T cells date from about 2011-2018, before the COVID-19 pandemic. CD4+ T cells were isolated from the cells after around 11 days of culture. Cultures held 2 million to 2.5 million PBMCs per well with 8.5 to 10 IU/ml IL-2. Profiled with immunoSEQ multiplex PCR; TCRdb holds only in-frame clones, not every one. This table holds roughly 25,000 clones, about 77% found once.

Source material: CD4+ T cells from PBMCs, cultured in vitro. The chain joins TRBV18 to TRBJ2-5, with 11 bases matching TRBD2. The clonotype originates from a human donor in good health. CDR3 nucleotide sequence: TGTGCCAGCTCACCGGGACTAGCGGAAGAGACCCAGTACTTC. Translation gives CASSPGLAEETQYF.